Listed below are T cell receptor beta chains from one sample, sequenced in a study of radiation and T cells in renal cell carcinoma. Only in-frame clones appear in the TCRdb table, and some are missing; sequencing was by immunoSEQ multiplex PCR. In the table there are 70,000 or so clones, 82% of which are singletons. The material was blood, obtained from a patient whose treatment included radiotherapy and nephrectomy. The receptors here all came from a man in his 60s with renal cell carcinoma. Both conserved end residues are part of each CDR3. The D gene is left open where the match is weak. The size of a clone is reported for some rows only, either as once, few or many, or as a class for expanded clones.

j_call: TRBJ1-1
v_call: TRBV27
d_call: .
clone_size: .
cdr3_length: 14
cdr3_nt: TGTGCCAGCAGTTTATCGGCTGTTGGCACTGAAGCTTTCTTT
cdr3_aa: CASSLSAVGTEAFF

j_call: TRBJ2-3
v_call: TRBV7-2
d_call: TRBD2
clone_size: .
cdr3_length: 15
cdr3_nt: TGTGCCAGCAGCTTAGGGCGGGAGGGGGCGGATACGCAGTATTTT
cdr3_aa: CASSLGREGADTQYF

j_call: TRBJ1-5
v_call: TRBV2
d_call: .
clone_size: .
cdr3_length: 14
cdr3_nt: TGTGCCAGCAGCGGGACAAATAGCAATCAGCCCCAGCATTTT
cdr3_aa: CASSGTNSNQPQHF

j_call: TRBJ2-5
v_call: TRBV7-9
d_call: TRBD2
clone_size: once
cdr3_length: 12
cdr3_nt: TGTGCCAGCCTTAGCGGGAAAGAGACCCAGTACTTC
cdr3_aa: CASLSGKETQYF

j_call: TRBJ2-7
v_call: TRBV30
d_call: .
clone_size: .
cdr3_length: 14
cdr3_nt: TGTGCCTGGAGTCTTCGGACGCACTCCTACGAGCAGTACTTC
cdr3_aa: CAWSLRTHSYEQYF

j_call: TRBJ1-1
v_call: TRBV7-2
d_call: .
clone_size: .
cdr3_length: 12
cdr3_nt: TGTGCCAGCAGCTTAGGCGACCCTGAAGCTTTCTTT
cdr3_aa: CASSLGDPEAFF

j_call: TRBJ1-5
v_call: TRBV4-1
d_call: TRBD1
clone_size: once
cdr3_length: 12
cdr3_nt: TGCGCCAGCAGTCCGGGGGAGGGGGCGAAGCATTTT
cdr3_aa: CASSPGEGAKHF

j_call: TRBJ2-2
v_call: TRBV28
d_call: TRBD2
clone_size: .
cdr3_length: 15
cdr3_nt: TGTGCCAGCAGCCCACTAGCGGGAGTCCTCGGGGAGCTGTTTTTT
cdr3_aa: CASSPLAGVLGELFF

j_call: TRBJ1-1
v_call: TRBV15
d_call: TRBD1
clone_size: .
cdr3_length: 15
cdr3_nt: TGTGCCACCTACACTATGGGACAGAAAAACACTGAAGCTTTCTTT
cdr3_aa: CATYTMGQKNTEAFF

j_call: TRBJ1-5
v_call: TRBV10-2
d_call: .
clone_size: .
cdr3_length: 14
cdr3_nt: TGCGCCAGCAGGGACAGTAATAGCAATCAGCCCCAGCATTTT
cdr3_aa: CASRDSNSNQPQHF

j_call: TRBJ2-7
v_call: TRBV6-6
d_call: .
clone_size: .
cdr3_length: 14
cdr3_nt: TGTGCCAGCAAAAGTGGTTATAGCTCCTACGAGCAGTACTTC
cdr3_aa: CASKSGYSSYEQYF

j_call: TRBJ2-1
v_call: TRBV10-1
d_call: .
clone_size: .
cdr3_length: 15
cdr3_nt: TGCGCCAGCAGTCCAAGCGGCTCCCCCAACAATGAGCAGTTCTTC
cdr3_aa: CASSPSGSPNNEQFF

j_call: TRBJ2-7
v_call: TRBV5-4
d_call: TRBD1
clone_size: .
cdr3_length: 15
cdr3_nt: TGTGCCAGCAGCTTGTCGGGACAGGGTACCTACGAGCAGTACTTC
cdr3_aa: CASSLSGQGTYEQYF

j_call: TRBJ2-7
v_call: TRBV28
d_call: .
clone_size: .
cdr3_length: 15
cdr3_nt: TGTGCCAGCAGTTTAGAGAGCGCGGGGACCTACGAGCAGTACTTC
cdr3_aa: CASSLESAGTYEQYF

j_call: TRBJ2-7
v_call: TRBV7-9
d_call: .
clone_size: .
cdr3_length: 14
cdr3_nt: TGTGCCAGCAGCTTACGACAGAGCTCCTACGAGCAGTACTTC
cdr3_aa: CASSLRQSSYEQYF

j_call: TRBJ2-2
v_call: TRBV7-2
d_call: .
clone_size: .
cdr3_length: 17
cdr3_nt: TGTGCCAGCAGCTCAGACCTCGCGGCAGGGTACACCGGGGAGCTGTTTTTT
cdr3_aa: CASSSDLAAGYTGELFF

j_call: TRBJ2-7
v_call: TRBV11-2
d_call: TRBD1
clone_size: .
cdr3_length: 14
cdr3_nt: TGTGCCAGCACCTTTGGGACAGGGACTAACGAGCAGTACTTC
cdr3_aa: CASTFGTGTNEQYF

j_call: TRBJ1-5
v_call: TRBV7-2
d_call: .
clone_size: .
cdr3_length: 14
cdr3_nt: TGTGCCAGCAGCTTAGCGGGGGCGAGGCAGCCCCAGCATTTT
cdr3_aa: CASSLAGARQPQHF

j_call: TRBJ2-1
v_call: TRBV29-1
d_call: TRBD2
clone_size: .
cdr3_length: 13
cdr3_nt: TGCAGCGTTTCTGCGGGAGGTCGGAATGAGCAGTTCTTC
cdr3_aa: CSVSAGGRNEQFF

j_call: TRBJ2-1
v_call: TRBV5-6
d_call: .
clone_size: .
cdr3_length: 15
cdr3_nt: TGTGCCAGCAGCTTAGTTTCTGGTCCCTACAATGAGCAGTTCTTC
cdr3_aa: CASSLVSGPYNEQFF

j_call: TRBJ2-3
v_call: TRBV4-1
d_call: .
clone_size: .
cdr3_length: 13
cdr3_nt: TGCGCCAGCAGCCTGGGACCGACAGATACGCAGTATTTT
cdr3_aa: CASSLGPTDTQYF

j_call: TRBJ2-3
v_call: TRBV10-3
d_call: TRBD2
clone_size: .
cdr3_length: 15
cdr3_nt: TGTGCCATCAGCGCCCACAGCGGGAGCGAGGATACGCAGTATTTT
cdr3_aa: CAISAHSGSEDTQYF

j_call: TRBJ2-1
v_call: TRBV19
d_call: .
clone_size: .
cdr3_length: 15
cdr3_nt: TGTGCCAGTAGTATAGTGGGCATCTCCTACAATGAGCAGTTCTTC
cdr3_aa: CASSIVGISYNEQFF

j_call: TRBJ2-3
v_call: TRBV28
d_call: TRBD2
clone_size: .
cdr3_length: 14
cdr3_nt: TGTGCCAGCAGTTCCCCCGGGACTAGCGCAACGCAGTATTTT
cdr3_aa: CASSSPGTSATQYF

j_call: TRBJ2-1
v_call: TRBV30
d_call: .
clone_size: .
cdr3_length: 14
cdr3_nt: TGTGCCTGGGACCCGGATCCCCAAGGGGAAGAGCAGTTCTTC
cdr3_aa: CAWDPDPQGEEQFF

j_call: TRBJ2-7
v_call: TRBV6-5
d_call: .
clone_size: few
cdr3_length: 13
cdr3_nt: TGTGCCAGCCAAGACAGGTTATCCTACGAGCAGTACTTC
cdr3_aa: CASQDRLSYEQYF

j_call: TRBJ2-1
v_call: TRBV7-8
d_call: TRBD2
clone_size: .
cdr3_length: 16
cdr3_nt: TGTGCCAGCAGCTGGGGGACTAGCGGGAGTTTTAGTGAGCAGTTCTTC
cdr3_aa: CASSWGTSGSFSEQFF

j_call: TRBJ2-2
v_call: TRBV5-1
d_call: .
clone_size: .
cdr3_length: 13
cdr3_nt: TGCGCCAGCAGCCAGGGGAACACCGGGGAGCTGTTTTTT
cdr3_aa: CASSQGNTGELFF

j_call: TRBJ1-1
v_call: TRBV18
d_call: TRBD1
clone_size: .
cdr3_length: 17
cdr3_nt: TGTGCCAGCTCGCCCTCTGGGACAGGGGAGCGCATGGCTGAAGCTTTCTTT
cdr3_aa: CASSPSGTGERMAEAFF

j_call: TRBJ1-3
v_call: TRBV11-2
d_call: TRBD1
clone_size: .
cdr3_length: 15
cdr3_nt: TGTGCCAGCAGCTCTACCAGGGGGACTGGAAACACCATATATTTT
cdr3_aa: CASSSTRGTGNTIYF

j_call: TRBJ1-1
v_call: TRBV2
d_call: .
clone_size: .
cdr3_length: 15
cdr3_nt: TGTGCCAGCAGCGGCTTTAACAGATTGAACACTGAAGCTTTCTTT
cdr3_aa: CASSGFNRLNTEAFF

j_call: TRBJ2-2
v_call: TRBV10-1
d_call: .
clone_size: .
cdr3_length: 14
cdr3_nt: TGCGCCAGCAGTCCCCAAGGAGGGGCCGGGGAGCTGTTTTTT
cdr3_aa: CASSPQGGAGELFF

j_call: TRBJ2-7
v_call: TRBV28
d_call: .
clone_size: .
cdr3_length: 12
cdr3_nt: TGTGCCAGCAGCCCCTTATACGGCGAGCAGTACTTC
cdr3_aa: CASSPLYGEQYF

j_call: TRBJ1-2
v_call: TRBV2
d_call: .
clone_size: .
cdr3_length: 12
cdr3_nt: TGTGCCAGCAGTGGAGAGAGTTATGGCTACACCTTC
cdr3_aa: CASSGESYGYTF

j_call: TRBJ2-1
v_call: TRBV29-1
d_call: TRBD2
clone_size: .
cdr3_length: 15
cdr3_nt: TGCAGCGTTGAAGAACTAGCGAGAGGTTCCGGTGAGCAGTTCTTC
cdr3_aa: CSVEELARGSGEQFF

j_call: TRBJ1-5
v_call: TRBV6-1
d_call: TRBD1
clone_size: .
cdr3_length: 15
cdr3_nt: TGTGCCAGCAGTGAAATGGACAGGGTCTATCAGCCCCAGCATTTT
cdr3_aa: CASSEMDRVYQPQHF

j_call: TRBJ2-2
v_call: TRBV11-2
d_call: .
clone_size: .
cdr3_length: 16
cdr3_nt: TGTGCCAGCAGCTTAGAGGCCCGGGAGAACACCGGGGAGCTGTTTTTT
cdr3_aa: CASSLEARENTGELFF

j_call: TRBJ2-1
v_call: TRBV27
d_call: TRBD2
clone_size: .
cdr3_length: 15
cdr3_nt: TGTGCCAGCAGTTCAAGCGGGAGGCGGGAAAATGAGCAGTTCTTC
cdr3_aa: CASSSSGRRENEQFF

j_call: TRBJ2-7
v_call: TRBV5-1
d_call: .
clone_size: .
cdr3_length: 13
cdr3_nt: TGCGCCAGCAGCTTGGGTCAGGGCTGGCACCAGTACTTC
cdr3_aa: CASSLGQGWHQYF

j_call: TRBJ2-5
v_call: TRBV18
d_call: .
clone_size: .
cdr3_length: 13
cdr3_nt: TGTGCCAGCTCACTAGCCCACCAAGAGACCCAGTACTTC
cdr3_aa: CASSLAHQETQYF

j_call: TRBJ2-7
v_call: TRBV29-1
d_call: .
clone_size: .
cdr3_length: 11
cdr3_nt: TGCCCCGCGGGGCAGAACTACGAGCAGTACTTC
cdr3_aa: CPAGQNYEQYF

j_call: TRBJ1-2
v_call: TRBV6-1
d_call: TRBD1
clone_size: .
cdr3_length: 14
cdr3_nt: TGTGCCAGCAGTGATCCCGACAGGGCTCAGGGCTACACCTTC
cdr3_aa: CASSDPDRAQGYTF

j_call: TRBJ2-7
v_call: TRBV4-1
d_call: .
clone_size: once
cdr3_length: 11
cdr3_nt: TGCGCCAGCAGCCAGCAGTACGAGCAGTACTTC
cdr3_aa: CASSQQYEQYF

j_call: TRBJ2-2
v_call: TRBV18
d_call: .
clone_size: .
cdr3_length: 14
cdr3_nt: TGTGCCAGCTCACCGGGGGGTATCACCGGGGAGCTGTTTTTT
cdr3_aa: CASSPGGITGELFF

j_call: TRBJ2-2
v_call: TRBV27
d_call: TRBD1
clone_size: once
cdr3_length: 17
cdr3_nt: TGTGCCAGCTGGCCCTATAACAGGGGGTATGGGTCCGGGGAGCTGTTTTTT
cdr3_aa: CASWPYNRGYGSGELFF

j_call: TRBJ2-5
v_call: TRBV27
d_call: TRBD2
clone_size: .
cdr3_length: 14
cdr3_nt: TGTGCCAGCAGGCTACTAGCGGGAGGGGAGACCCAGTACTTC
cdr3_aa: CASRLLAGGETQYF

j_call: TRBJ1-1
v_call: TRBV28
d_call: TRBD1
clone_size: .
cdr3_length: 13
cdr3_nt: TGTGCCAGCAACCGACAGGGAAGGACTGAAGCTTTCTTT
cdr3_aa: CASNRQGRTEAFF

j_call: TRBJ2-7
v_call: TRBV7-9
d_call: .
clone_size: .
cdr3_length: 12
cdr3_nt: TGTGCCAGCAGCGGTACAGGCTACGAGCAGTACTTC
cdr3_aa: CASSGTGYEQYF

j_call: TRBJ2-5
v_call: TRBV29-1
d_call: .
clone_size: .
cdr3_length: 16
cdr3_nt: TGCAGCGTTGAGGGCCTTAGTGCAGGGTACCAAGAGACCCAGTACTTC
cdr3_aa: CSVEGLSAGYQETQYF

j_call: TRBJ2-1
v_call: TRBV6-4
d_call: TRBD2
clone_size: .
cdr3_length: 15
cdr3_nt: TGTGCCAGCAGTGACCAAGCGGGAGCCTACAATGAGCAGTTCTTC
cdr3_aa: CASSDQAGAYNEQFF

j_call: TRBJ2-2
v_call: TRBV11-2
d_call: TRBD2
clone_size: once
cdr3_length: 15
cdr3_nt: TGTGCCAGCAGCAAAACGGGAGGAGGTAGCGGGGAGCTGTTTTTT
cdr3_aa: CASSKTGGGSGELFF

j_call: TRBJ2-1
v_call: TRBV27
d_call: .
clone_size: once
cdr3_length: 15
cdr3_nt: TGTGCCAGCAGTTTAATCCGGGGGCCCTACAATGAGCAGTTCTTC
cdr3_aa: CASSLIRGPYNEQFF

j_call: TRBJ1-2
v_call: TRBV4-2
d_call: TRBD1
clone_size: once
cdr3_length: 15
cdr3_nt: TGTGCCAGCAGCCAAGTCTTGGGACAGGACTATGGCTACACCTTC
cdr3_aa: CASSQVLGQDYGYTF

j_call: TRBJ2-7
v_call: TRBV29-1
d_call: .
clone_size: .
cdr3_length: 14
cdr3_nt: TGCAGCGTCGCCGGGGCGCAGAGCTCCTACGAGCAGTACTTC
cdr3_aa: CSVAGAQSSYEQYF

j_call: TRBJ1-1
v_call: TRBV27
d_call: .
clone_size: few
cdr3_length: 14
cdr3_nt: TGTGCCAGCAGCCTCCAGTGGGGGATCACTGAAGCTTTCTTT
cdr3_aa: CASSLQWGITEAFF

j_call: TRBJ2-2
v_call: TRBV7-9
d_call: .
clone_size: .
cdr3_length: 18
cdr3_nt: TGTGCCAGCAGCTTCCAGGGGCCCCAGGAGTCGAACACCGGGGAGCTGTTTTTT
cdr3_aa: CASSFQGPQESNTGELFF

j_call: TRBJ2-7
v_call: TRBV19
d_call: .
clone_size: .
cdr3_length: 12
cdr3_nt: TGTGCCAGTAGTATCCGGGACGGGGAGCAGTACTTC
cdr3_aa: CASSIRDGEQYF